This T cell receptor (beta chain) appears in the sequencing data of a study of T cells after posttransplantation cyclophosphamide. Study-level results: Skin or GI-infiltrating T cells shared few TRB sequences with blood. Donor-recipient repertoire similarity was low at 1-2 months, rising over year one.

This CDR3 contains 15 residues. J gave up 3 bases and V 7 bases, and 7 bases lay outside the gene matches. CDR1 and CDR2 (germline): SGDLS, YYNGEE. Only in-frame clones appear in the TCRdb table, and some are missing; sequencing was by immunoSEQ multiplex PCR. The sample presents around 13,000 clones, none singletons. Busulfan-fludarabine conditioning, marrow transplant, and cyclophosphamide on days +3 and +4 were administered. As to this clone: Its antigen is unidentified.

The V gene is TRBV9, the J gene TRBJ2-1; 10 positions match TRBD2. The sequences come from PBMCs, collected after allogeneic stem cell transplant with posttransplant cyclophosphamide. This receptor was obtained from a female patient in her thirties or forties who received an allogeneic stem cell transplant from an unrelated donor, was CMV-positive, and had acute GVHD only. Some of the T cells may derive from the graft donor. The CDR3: CASGQLAGDYNEQFF. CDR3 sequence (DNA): TGTGCCAGCGGGCAGCTAGCGGGAGACTACAATGAGCAGTTCTTC.